A single TCR beta chain is shown here with its context. Which antigen it targets is not known. Per-base quality was not reported, and no clone a single base away is much larger than it. Including the terminal cysteine and phenylalanine, the CDR3 comprises 16 residues. The sequence is cut down to CDR3 DNA, 48 bases in frame from base 1. CDR1 and CDR2, per the germline V gene, are SGHRS and YFSETQ. Between the V and J ends, shortened by 0 bases and 2 bases respectively, the junction contains 12 bases. Collaborating institutions collected whole blood in K2EDTA tubes following their own protocols. For TCRbeta analysis, collaborator samples were shipped as frozen whole blood, as isolated PBMCs, or as DNA extracted from either sample type. This sample is drawn from a study of blood T cell repertoires in COVID-19 (dated by TCRdb to 2018 to 2020). For the wider study: Samples covering the acute and convalescent phases of COVID-19 were provided by collaborators in the United States, Italy and Spain. The material from the prospective study consisted of cDNA or gDNA derived from T cells, B-cell-depleted T cells, or PBMCs. The dataset comprised deeply sampled blood TCRbeta repertoires from subjects exposed to, actively infected with, or recovered from COVID-19. A freely available public database, intended as a resource for researchers studying the immune response to SARS-CoV-2, is where the repertoires were released. The samples were drawn from two sources: the first 160 participants of the ongoing ImmuneRACE study, and 950 to 1,500 subjects contributed by 6 global collaborators. The sample metadata nearly always contained a de-identified subject ID, COVID-19 status, age in years and sex. Where available, HLA class I and class II types were taken from metadata supplied by the sample provider and were not determined by assay-based typing.

Study-wide conclusions, independent of this receptor: How much clinical and demographic metadata was included differed by source and by participant, and the metadata was provided uncurated.

TCRbeta CDR3 regions were amplified from genomic DNA using the immunoSEQ Assay, a bias-controlled multiplex PCR. On the study's bioinformatics: The number of nucleated cells in each sample was estimated from the amplification of reference gene primers within the assay. To quantify the absolute abundance of each unique TCRbeta CDR3 rearrangement, sequence reads were collapsed and filtered. For each sample, productive Simpson clonality was calculated as the square root of Simpson's diversity index across productive rearrangements. As stored in TCRdb, this immuneACCESS dataset retains in-frame rearrangements with V and J assigned. A fraction of the clones does not appear; measured against another copy, unresolved V genes explain less than half of the discrepancy, and the remainder lacks a known reason. D and trimming were read from the DNA, whereas the V and J calls and clone size are those reported in that table. The sample yields about 240,000 clones; 86% were counted once. The top ten clones comprise 5.5% to 6.5% of the sample.

Sequencing was carried out using peripheral blood. In this chain, TRBV5-1 is recombined with TRBJ2-1; a weak D assignment points to TRBD2 (5 bases agree). This receptor was obtained from a man in his 60s with acute or convalescent COVID-19. The CDR3 amino acid sequence is: CASSLGESGPYNEQFF. The nucleotide sequence is TGCGCCAGCAGCTTGGGAGAAAGCGGTCCCTACAATGAGCAGTTCTTC.